This TCR beta chain came from a study of blood T cell repertoires in COVID-19. Study details: The study drew acute and convalescent COVID-19 samples from the United States, Italy and Spain. PBMCs, B-cell-depleted T cells, or T cells were the source of the cDNA or gDNA that made up the material.

Between the trimmed V and J ends, which lost 4 bases and 6 bases, there was a span of 15 bases. This CDR3 region has 14 residues. Germline-derived CDR1 and CDR2 are LGHDT and YNNKEL (reference sequence). Method: immunoSEQ multiplex PCR; TCRdb's copy keeps in-frame clones and lacks some. In the table there are some 330,000 clones, 92% of which are singletons. The study recruited people aged about 18 to 95 years across approximately 23 US areas. The study counted Cohort 3 donors as recovered given two negative PCRs, clearance, or symptom resolution. This clonotype was sampled from a woman between 25 and 40 years old who had recovered from COVID-19. The chain couples TRBV3-1 (or the pseudogene TRBV3-2) to TRBJ1-1; tentatively, D is TRBD1 (6 bases). Sequencing was performed on PBMCs or T cells enriched from blood (not recorded which). In nucleotides, the CDR3 is TGTGCCAGCAGCCCCGGCCAGGGGTTCGCTGAAGCTTTCTTT. It codes for CASSPGQGFAEAFF.